The 30 T cell receptor beta chains in this list originate from one sample, sequenced in a study of T cell repertoires in cytomegalovirus infection (dated by TCRdb to the late 2010s). The run used an Illumina HiSeq 1500. In-frame beta chains were kept once TCRdb had trimmed the public reads at Q25 with fastp and called clones with MiXCR. Here each entry gathers all rows of one CDR3 protein and keeps the most common genes and DNA. A total of about 360,000 distinct CDR3 sequences appear in this sample, 15% to 20% of them only once. 8.7% of the sample lies in the top ten. What was sequenced was PBMCs. The receptors here all came from a human donor in good health (CMV status not recorded). Some clones in this sample may be carry-over from other donors' samples.

This clonotype came up a few times. V is TRBV20-1 and J is TRBJ1-4; no clear D gene. V was clipped by 3 bases and J by 5 bases, with 13 bases between them. CDR1 and CDR2 (germline): DFQATT, SNEGSKA (reference sequence). The CDR3 is made up of 14 amino acids. The CDR3 is CSASPTGMNEKLFF. The CDR3 nucleotides read TGCAGTGCTAGTCCAACCGGGATGAATGAAAAACTGTTTTTT.

The rearrangement uses TRBV7-9 and TRBJ2-2; D uncertain. Germline CDR1 reads SEHNR; CDR2 reads FQNEAQ (reference sequence). V was cut by 5 bases and J by 5 bases, with 6 bases left in between. The CDR3 totals 12 residues. This CDR3 reads CASSPVTGELFF. For the CDR3, the DNA is TGTGCCAGCAGCCCGGTGACCGGGGAGCTGTTTTTT.

The chain is built from TRBV20-1 and TRBJ2-7; D not certain. The CDR3 runs 16 residues. Trimming pared 0 bases from V and 0 bases from J, leaving 15 bases between. Germline V gene lookup returns CDR1 DFQATT and CDR2 SNEGSKA (reference sequence). The CDR3 nucleotides read TGCAGTGCTAGAGATAGGTTTCGGATGAACTCCTACGAGCAGTACTTC. Protein product: CSARDRFRMNSYEQYF.

The chain uses TRBV9 and TRBJ1-1, with 7 bases identical to TRBD1. V lost 3 bases, J lost 8 bases, and 7 bases stayed unmatched. The germline V gene encodes CDR1 SGDLS and CDR2 YYNGEE. The length of the CDR3 is 13 residues. The CDR3 region is CASSEGDSSEAFF. CDR3 coding DNA: TGTGCCAGCAGCGAGGGGGACAGCTCAGAAGCTTTCTTT.

This clonotype has just a few counts. The V call is TRBV6-6, the J call TRBJ1-2; TRBD1 agrees at 9 bases. In germline, CDR1 is MNHNY, CDR2 SVGAGI (reference sequence). The CDR3 is 12 amino acids. The junction had 5 bases not matched to a gene; V was cut back by 6 bases and J by 9 bases. Written as DNA, the CDR3 is TGTGCCAGCAGGGGACAGGGAGCAAGCTACACCTTC. Amino acid sequence: CASRGQGASYTF.

Ten or more counts support this clonotype. The chain joins TRBV7-2 to TRBJ2-3; no reliable D call. The CDR3 sequence is 15 residues long. Trimming pared 1 base from V and 2 bases from J, leaving 10 bases between. Germline CDR1 and CDR2: SGHTA and FQGNSA. The chain's CDR3 is CASSLEGQFTDTQYF. CDR3 DNA sequence: TGTGCCAGCAGCTTAGAAGGCCAGTTCACAGATACGCAGTATTTT.

This clonotype showed up many times. The chain has TRBV7-2 and TRBJ2-5; D gene unclear. Trimming took off 0 bases at V and 3 bases at J, with 8 bases between the two ends. Germline values: CDR1 SGHTA, CDR2 FQGNSA. This CDR3 contains 14 residues. The CDR3 bases are TGTGCCAGCAGCTTAGCGGTCACAGAAGAGACCCAGTACTTC. Its translation: CASSLAVTEETQYF.

On this clonotype itself: This clone may be a read error of a much larger clone one base away. In DNA, the CDR3 is TGTGCCAGCAAACCTCGGGGGAGCACCTACGAGCAGTACTTC. Its translation: CASKPRGSTYEQYF. This sequence joins TRBV11-2 and TRBJ2-7, with D possibly TRBD2 on 6 matching bases. CDR3 length: 14 residues. Germline V lookup: CDR1 SGHAT, CDR2 FQNNGV. Trimming took off 7 bases at V and 2 bases at J, with 15 bases between the two ends. Full variable domain (outside the CDR3, taken from reference TRBV11-2 and TRBJ2-7): EAGVAQSPRYKIIEKRQSVAFWCNPISGHATLYWYQQILGQGPKLLIQFQNNGVVDDSQLPKDRFSAERLKGVDSTLKIQPAKLEDSAVYLCASKPRGSTYEQYFGPGTRLTVT.

This clonotype was counted between two and nine times. A clone one base away is much larger, so this may be a read error. The rearrangement uses TRBV7-2 and TRBJ2-5; D is undetermined. V lost 4 bases and J lost 5, with 8 bases in between. The CDR3 sequence is 12 residues long. Germline V gene lookup returns CDR1 SGHTA and CDR2 FQGNSA. The CDR3 protein is CASSSIAETQYF. CDR3 nucleotide sequence: TGTGCCAGCAGCTCTATCGCGGAGACCCAGTACTTC.

This clonotype was counted between two and nine times. The chain joins TRBV28 to TRBJ1-1; tentative D call: TRBD1 (5 bases). Trimming stripped 5 bases from V and 0 bases from J, with 13 bases between. Germline V CDR1 and CDR2: MDHEN, SYDVKM. The CDR3 extends over 15 amino acids. In DNA form, the CDR3 reads TGTGCCAGCAGTAGGGGTGGACGGCTGAACACTGAAGCTTTCTTT. As protein: CASSRGGRLNTEAFF.

This clonotype occurred a few times. The rearrangement joins TRBV19 to TRBJ2-2; possible D gene TRBD1, 6 bases. The V gene lost 3 bases and the J gene lost 6 bases, with 8 bases spanning the gap. The CDR3 covers 13 residues. CDR1 is LNHDA and CDR2 is SQIVND in the germline V gene (reference sequence). The CDR3 loop is CASSIEGAGELFF. CDR3 DNA sequence: TGTGCCAGTAGTATTGAGGGGGCCGGGGAGCTGTTTTTT.

This clonotype was picked up a small number of times. The rearrangement uses TRBV10-3 and TRBJ2-1, with 10 positions matching TRBD2. Germline CDR1 and CDR2: ENHRY and SYGVKD. The CDR3 length is 15 residues. Trimming at V came to 10 bases and at J to 13 bases, leaving 19 bases not matched to a gene. The CDR3 spells CANGESGRASIGQFF. CDR3 sequence (DNA): TGTGCCAACGGTGAAAGCGGGAGGGCCTCCATAGGTCAGTTCTTC.

This clonotype was found once. V and J are TRBV5-6 and TRBJ2-1, with 7 bases aligning to TRBD2. The CDR3 is made up of 15 amino acids. Germline CDR1 is SGHDT and CDR2 is YYEEEE. V lost 1 base, J lost 8 bases, and 9 bases stayed unmatched. This chain's CDR3 is CASSLYGREFYEQFF. CDR3 nucleotide sequence: TGTGCCAGCAGCTTGTACGGGCGGGAGTTCTATGAGCAGTTCTTC.

This clonotype was picked up a small number of times. The gene calls are TRBV12-3 or TRBV12-4 and TRBJ1-4; no clear D. V was trimmed by 2 bases and J by 8 bases, leaving 15 bases between them. The CDR3 extends over 15 amino acids. The CDR3 sequence: CASSLIWGEREKLFF. The DNA of the CDR3 is TGTGCCAGCAGTTTAATTTGGGGAGAAAGAGAAAAACTGTTTTTT.

This clonotype was seen only a few times. The gene calls are TRBV7-9 and TRBJ1-6; D perhaps matches TRBD1 (6 bases). The CDR3 length is 14 residues. The germline gives CDR1 SEHNR, CDR2 FQNEAQ (reference sequence). V was pared by 6 bases and J by 5 bases, with 11 bases between. The CDR3 DNA is TGTGCCAGCAGGGGGGCGGCGAATAATTCACCCCTCCACTTT. It yields the protein CASRGAANNSPLHF.

In the case of this clonotype: Since a much larger clone is just one base distant, this may be a read error. This chain uses TRBV28 with TRBJ1-5, with D uncertain. Germline loops: CDR1 MDHEN, CDR2 SYDVKM. The CDR3 loop spans 12 amino acids. The CDR3 DNA reads TGTGCCAGCAGTTTACTAAATCAGCCCCACCATTTT. Its protein is CASSLLNQPHHF. The variable domain in full, with the rest retrieved from reference TRBV28 and TRBJ1-5, is DVKVTQSSRYLVKRTGEKVFLECVQDMDHENMFWYRQDPGLGLRLIYFSYDVKMKEKGDIPEGYSVSREKKERFSLILESASTNQTSMYLCASSLLNQPHHFGDGTRLSIL.

This clonotype was counted many times. The chain carries TRBV10-3 and TRBJ2-3; perhaps D is TRBD1 or TRBD2 (5 bases each). The CDR3 is made up of 16 amino acids. Germline V gene lookup returns CDR1 ENHRY and CDR2 SYGVKD. V lost 0 bases, J lost 1 base, and 11 bases lay in between. CDR3 protein: CAISESGRLGTDTQYF. CDR3 in DNA: TGTGCCATCAGTGAGTCGGGACGGCTTGGCACAGATACGCAGTATTTT.

The rearrangement links TRBV7-2 to TRBJ1-5; D is ambiguous. Germline V gene sequence: CDR1 SGHTA, CDR2 FQGNSA. The V and J ends lost 1 base and 7 bases respectively, with 14 bases between them. This CDR3 is 15 amino acids long. The CDR3, as DNA: TGTGCCAGCAGCTTAGGCGACAATTGGGGACAGCCCCAGCATTTT. It yields the protein CASSLGDNWGQPQHF. The full variable domain, completed using reference TRBV7-2 and TRBJ1-5, is GAGVSQSPSNKVTEKGKDVELRCDPISGHTALYWYRQSLGQGLEFLIYFQGNSAPDKSGLPSDRFSAERTGGSVSTLTIQRTQQEDSAVYLCASSLGDNWGQPQHFGDGTRLSIL.

The sample holds one count of this clonotype. V and J are TRBV5-4 and TRBJ1-2; 7 nucleotides line up with TRBD1. The J segment lost 5 bases and the V segment lost 3 bases, leaving 13 bases of the junction unmatched. The CDR3 is made up of 16 amino acids. Germline values: CDR1 SGHNT, CDR2 YYREEE (reference sequence). CDR3 loop: CASSSGQESSSYGYTF. DNA of the CDR3: TGTGCCAGCAGCTCTGGACAGGAATCATCCTCTTATGGCTACACCTTC.

The genes are TRBV20-1 and TRBJ1-1, with D possibly matching TRBD1 (5 bases). CDR1 is DFQATT, CDR2 SNEGSKA, per germline (reference sequence). The CDR3 is 14 residues long. Trimming removed 0 bases at V and 4 bases at J, with 12 bases between. The CDR3 DNA follows: TGCAGTGCTAGAGATCTTCGGGGACGCACTGAAGCTTTCTTT. Its protein is CSARDLRGRTEAFF.

The V call is TRBV6-6, the J call TRBJ2-5; D is tentatively TRBD1 or TRBD2 (5 bases each). The ends were cut back, 2 bases at V and 0 bases at J, with 10 bases in the middle. CDR3 length equals 15 residues. The germline V gene has CDR1 MNHNY and CDR2 SVGAGI (reference sequence). In nucleotides, the CDR3 is TGTGCCAGCAGTTACGAGGGGACCGACCAAGAGACCCAGTACTTC. Translated: CASSYEGTDQETQYF.

This clonotype came up many times. The chain recombines TRBV28 with TRBJ2-7, with TRBD2 matching over 10 bases. With 10 bases clipped from V and 2 bases from J, the junction kept 8 bases outside the gene matches. This CDR3 has 14 residues. Germline lookup yields CDR1 MDHEN and CDR2 SYDVKM. The DNA of the CDR3 is TGTGCCACCCTGGTCAGCGGGGGGGCCTACGAGCAGTACTTC. It translates to CATLVSGGAYEQYF.

This clonotype was seen more than once but under ten times. This chain links TRBV20-1 with TRBJ2-3; unclear D gene. Germline-derived CDR1 and CDR2 are DFQATT and SNEGSKA (reference sequence). Trimming stripped 3 bases from V and 2 bases from J, with 12 bases between. This CDR3 comprises 14 residues. The CDR3 loop reads CSARRPSSTDTQYF. The CDR3 region has the DNA TGCAGTGCTAGGAGGCCCTCCTCCACAGATACGCAGTATTTT.

Notes on this clonotype: A read error may be the cause here, since a much bigger clone is one base away. This chain uses TRBV12-3 or TRBV12-4 with TRBJ1-1; TRBD1 is a possible D gene (5 bases). Trimming left V 7 bases short and J 3 bases short, with 18 bases between. This CDR3 has 15 amino acids. CDR3 sequence reads: CASTLEGRGDTEAFF. CDR3 in DNA: TGTGCCAGCACCTTGGAGGGGCGGGGGGACACTGAAGCTTTCTTT.

This clonotype was counted between two and nine times. V and J are TRBV6-1 and TRBJ2-3; D perhaps matches TRBD2 (6 bases). V lost 6 bases and J lost 8, with 18 bases in between. The CDR3 runs to 14 residues. The germline V gene has CDR1 MNHNS and CDR2 SASEGT. The CDR3 nucleotides are TGTGCCAGCAGGCTGGGAGGCGCACAAGGTACGCAGTATTTT. Its translation is CASRLGGAQGTQYF.

V is TRBV29-1 and J is TRBJ2-6, with D uncertain. This CDR3 has 12 residues. Germline values: CDR1 SQVTM, CDR2 ANQGSEA. Trimming removed 6 bases at V and 0 bases at J, with 3 bases between. The CDR3, as DNA: TGCAGCGTCCCCTCTGGGGCCAACGTCCTGACTTTC. It translates to CSVPSGANVLTF.

V is TRBV12-3 or TRBV12-4 and J is TRBJ1-1; the match to TRBD1 covers 7 bases. The CDR3 is made up of 18 amino acids. The trim removed 3 bases at V and 1 base at J, leaving 14 bases unmatched. The CDR3 sequence: CASSFRQGSVRKNTEAFF. CDR3 nucleotide sequence: TGTGCCAGCAGTTTTCGACAGGGCTCGGTTAGGAAGAACACTGAAGCTTTCTTT.

This clonotype was seen repeatedly, ten times or more. The gene calls are TRBV19 and TRBJ1-1; 8 bases line up with TRBD1. Germline trimming cut 5 bases from V and 1 base from J; bases unmatched to any gene: 6. The CDR3 is 15 residues long. Germline V CDR1 and CDR2: LNHDA, SQIVND (reference sequence). Here the CDR3 DNA reads TGTGCCAGTAGTCCTTCCGGGACAGGGAACACTGAAGCTTTCTTT. It translates to CASSPSGTGNTEAFF.

V usage is TRBV7-2 and J usage is TRBJ1-1; D is ambiguous. Between the trimmed V and J ends, which lost 3 bases and 1 base, there was a span of 9 bases. Germline V CDR1 and CDR2: SGHTA, FQGNSA. This CDR3 has 14 amino acids. In DNA form, the CDR3 reads TGTGCCAGCAGCTTGCAAATTCAGAACACTGAAGCTTTCTTT. Its translation: CASSLQIQNTEAFF.

This clonotype was counted at least ten times. This chain links TRBV4-1 with TRBJ2-1, with TRBD2 matching 9 bases. CDR1 is MGHRA and CDR2 is YSYEKL in the germline V gene. J was trimmed by 3 bases and V by 4 bases; bases with no gene match: 10. The CDR3 runs to 17 residues. This CDR3 reads CASSPQPQRGDYNEQFF. In DNA form, the CDR3 reads TGCGCCAGCAGCCCCCAACCTCAGCGGGGGGACTACAATGAGCAGTTCTTC.